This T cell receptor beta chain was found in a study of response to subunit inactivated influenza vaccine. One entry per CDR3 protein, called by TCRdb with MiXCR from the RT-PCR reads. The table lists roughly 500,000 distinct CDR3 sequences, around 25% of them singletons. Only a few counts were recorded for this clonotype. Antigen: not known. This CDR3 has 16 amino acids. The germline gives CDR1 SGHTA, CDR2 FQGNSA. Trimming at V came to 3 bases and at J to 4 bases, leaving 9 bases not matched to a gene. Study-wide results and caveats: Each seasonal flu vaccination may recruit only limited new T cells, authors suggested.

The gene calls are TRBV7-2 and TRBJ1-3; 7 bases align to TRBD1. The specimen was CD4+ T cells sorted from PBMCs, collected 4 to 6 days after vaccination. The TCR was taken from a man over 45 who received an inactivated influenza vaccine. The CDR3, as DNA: TGTGCCAGCAGCTTGGGCCCGGGGACAGACGGAAACACCATATATTTT. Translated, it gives CASSLGPGTDGNTIYF.